The 14 T cell receptor beta chains listed next were all sequenced from one sample in a study of response to subunit inactivated influenza vaccine (dated by TCRdb to the late 2010s). To prepare the library, RT-PCR was applied. Instrument on record: Illumina HiSeq 2500. TCRdb applied fastp at Q25 and MiXCR to the public reads, then kept only in-frame beta chains. For every CDR3 protein sequence, its rows merge into one entry that carries the most common genes and DNA. The sample table shows hundreds of thousands of distinct CDR3 sequences, and around a sixth are seen once. More than 9% of the sample is taken by the ten largest. Here the sequenced sample was PBMCs from blood, taken roughly 12 days after vaccination. Source of these receptors: a man aged 50 to 60 who received an inactivated influenza vaccine. Donor details come from another sample of the same person, matched by shared clones.

The V and J genes are TRBV4-3 and TRBJ2-7; unclear D gene. Looked up from germline, CDR1 is LGHNA and CDR2 is YSLEER. V lost 0 bases, J lost 1 base, and 10 bases lay in between. CDR3 length: 15 amino acids. The chain's CDR3 is CASSQEPAPSYEQYF. As DNA, the CDR3 is TGCGCCAGCAGCCAAGAACCCGCGCCATCCTACGAGCAGTACTTC.

This clonotype was observed a few times. The chain uses TRBV6-1 and TRBJ2-4, with 7 positions matching TRBD2. The junction had 9 bases not matched to a gene; V was cut back by 6 bases and J by 4 bases. This CDR3 is 15 amino acids long. Germline CDR1 MNHNS, CDR2 SASEGT. The CDR3 coding sequence is TGTGCCAGCAGGGAGACTCTAGCGGATAAAAACATTCAGTACTTC. Amino acid sequence: CASRETLADKNIQYF.

Ten or more counts support this clonotype. The chain uses TRBV14 and TRBJ1-1; D perhaps matches TRBD1 (6 bases). The CDR3 extends over 17 amino acids. V shed 4 bases and J shed 5 bases, with 23 bases lying between them. Germline V gene sequence: CDR1 SGHDN, CDR2 FVKESK. The CDR3 protein is CASSRYRVITPKTEAFF. The DNA for the CDR3 is TGTGCCAGCAGCCGCTACAGGGTTATCACCCCGAAGACTGAAGCTTTCTTT.

The chain recombines TRBV4-1 with TRBJ2-7; possibly TRBD1 or TRBD2 for D (5 bases each). Per the germline V gene, CDR1 is MGHRA and CDR2 is YSYEKL. V was pared by 3 bases and J by 4 bases, with 19 bases between. The CDR3 length is 16 residues. The chain's CDR3 is CASSQTRDPKAYEQYF. The CDR3 nucleotides are TGCGCCAGCAGCCAGACCCGGGACCCCAAAGCTTACGAGCAGTACTTC.

The rearrangement links TRBV5-1 to TRBJ2-5; no reliable D call. Germline-derived CDR1 and CDR2 are SGHRS and YFSETQ. The CDR3 is 17 residues long. With 0 bases removed from V and 2 bases from J, the gap between germline ends came to 17 bases. The CDR3 here is CASSLANRAEYQETQYF. The CDR3 DNA sequence: TGCGCCAGCAGCTTGGCCAATAGGGCAGAATATCAAGAGACCCAGTACTTC. The full variable domain, its missing parts supplied by reference TRBV5-1 and TRBJ2-5, is KAGVTQTPRYLIKTRGQQVTLSCSPISGHRSVSWYQQTPGQGLQFLFEYFSETQRNKGNFPGRFSGRQFSNSRSEMNVSTLELGDSALYLCASSLANRAEYQETQYFGPGTRLLVL.

This chain links TRBV7-9 with TRBJ2-7; TRBD1 aligns across 10 bases. Trimming cost V 5 bases and J 5 bases; bases outside gene matches: 9. Germline CDR1 is SEHNR and CDR2 is FQNEAQ (reference sequence). The length of the CDR3 is 15 residues. Here the CDR3 reads CASSNPGTGVHEQYF. DNA of the CDR3: TGTGCCAGCAGCAATCCCGGGACAGGGGTCCACGAGCAGTACTTC. Filled out from reference TRBV7-9 and TRBJ2-7, the complete variable domain reads DTGVSQNPRHKITKRGQNVTFRCDPISEHNRLYWYRQTLGQGPEFLTYFQNEAQLEKSRLLSDRFSAERPKGSFSTLEIQRTEQGDSAMYLCASSNPGTGVHEQYFGPGTRLTVT.

The chain couples TRBV5-1 to TRBJ2-7; 10 bases fit TRBD1. The germline V gene has CDR1 SGHRS and CDR2 YFSETQ. CDR3 length: 13 residues. V dropped 4 bases and J dropped 5; count of bases not matched to a gene: 3. As DNA, the CDR3 is TGCGCCAGCAGCGGGACAGGGGACCACGAGCAGTACTTC. Translated, it gives CASSGTGDHEQYF.

This clonotype occurred many times. The chain has TRBV5-1 and TRBJ2-7; 8 bases are a match to TRBD2. Germline-derived CDR1 and CDR2 are SGHRS and YFSETQ. This CDR3 comprises 14 residues. Trimming cost V 2 bases and J 5 bases; bases outside gene matches: 6. CDR3 region: CASSLGAGVHEQYF. CDR3 sequence (DNA): TGCGCCAGCAGCTTAGGAGCGGGAGTCCACGAGCAGTACTTC.

This clonotype was seen more than once but under ten times. This chain joins TRBV6-6 and TRBJ1-4; D is uncertain. The CDR3 length is 12 residues. Deletions cut 6 bases from V and 8 bases from J, with 10 bases between. CDR1 and CDR2 from the germline V gene are MNHNY and SVGAGI (reference sequence). CDR3 sequence reads: CASSLLREKLFF. Here the CDR3 DNA reads TGTGCCAGCAGCCTGCTCCGCGAAAAACTGTTTTTT.

This clonotype was detected a few times. The chain links TRBV7-9 to TRBJ1-3, with a tentative D call TRBD1 (6 bases). Germline values: CDR1 SEHNR, CDR2 FQNEAQ (reference sequence). V lost 1 base, J lost 4 bases, and 11 bases lay in between. The CDR3 consists of 15 residues. Written as DNA, the CDR3 is TGTGCCAGCAGCTTAGGGGGGGGCGCCGGAAACACCATATATTTT. Protein product: CASSLGGGAGNTIYF.

This clonotype came up a few times. The J gene is TRBJ2-7, the V gene TRBV10-2; TRBD2 matches 13 bases. The germline V gene encodes CDR1 WSHSY and CDR2 SAAADI. Losses at the gene ends were 3 bases for V and 3 bases for J; bases not matched to a gene: 8. The CDR3 consists of 17 residues. CDR3 bases: TGCGCCAGCAGTGAATATGGGACTAGCGGGAATTTCTACGAGCAGTACTTC. Residues: CASSEYGTSGNFYEQYF.

This chain links TRBV2 with TRBJ2-7; tentatively, D is TRBD2 (5 bases). The germline gives CDR1 SNHLY, CDR2 FYNNEI. The V end lost 7 bases, the J end lost 4 bases, and 17 bases lay between the germline ends. CDR3 length: 14 amino acids. The CDR3 bases are TGTGCCAGCAAAAGGGCCAGCGGACCATACGAGCAGTACTTC. Translated, it gives CASKRASGPYEQYF.

This clonotype was seen repeatedly, ten times or more. The chain uses TRBV25-1 and TRBJ1-5; D gene ambiguous. The CDR3 is 13 residues long. V was shortened by 5 bases and J by 6 bases, with 11 bases between the two germline ends. CDR1 and CDR2 (germline): MGHDK, SYGVNS. CDR3 sequence (DNA): TGTGCCAGCAGTCCCAAAAAGGGTCAGCCCCAGCATTTT. Its protein product is CASSPKKGQPQHF.

V gene TRBV6-5 combines with J gene TRBJ1-1, with D unresolved. This CDR3 comprises 15 residues. Trimming shortened V by 0 bases and J by 1 base, and 9 bases separated the two germline ends. Germline lookup yields CDR1 MNHEY and CDR2 SVGAGI. The CDR3 nucleotides read TGTGCCAGCAGTTACTCACTTAACGCGAACACTGAAGCTTTCTTT. Residues: CASSYSLNANTEAFF.